The present entry profiles one T cell receptor beta chain with its context. Its antigen remains unknown. The data were obtained in a study of cytomegalovirus exposure and HLA in healthy donors. This CDR3 comprises 15 residues. The V and J ends lost 6 bases and 7 bases respectively, with 19 bases between them. Germline values: CDR1 MDHEN, CDR2 SYDVKM. Study results and caveats: The authors confirmed in vitro that three CMV-associated chains were specific for CMV antigens. Researchers reported in a later analysis that a missense DCLRE1C variant was tied to TCR beta V- and J-gene trimming.

The PCR used 60 Vbeta and 13 Jbeta primers. The repertoire was sequenced with immunoSEQ multiplex PCR; TCRdb's copy has only in-frame clones and lacks some. The sample has 150,000 to 200,000 clones, approximately 70% seen once. Material: PBMCs. V is TRBV28 and J is TRBJ1-5; D is unresolved. This TCR was sampled from a woman aged 25 to 39 in good health and CMV-seronegative. CDR3 sequence: CASRPGSQVGQPQHF. CDR3 nucleotides: TGTGCCAGCAGACCGGGGTCCCAGGTGGGGCAGCCCCAGCATTTT.